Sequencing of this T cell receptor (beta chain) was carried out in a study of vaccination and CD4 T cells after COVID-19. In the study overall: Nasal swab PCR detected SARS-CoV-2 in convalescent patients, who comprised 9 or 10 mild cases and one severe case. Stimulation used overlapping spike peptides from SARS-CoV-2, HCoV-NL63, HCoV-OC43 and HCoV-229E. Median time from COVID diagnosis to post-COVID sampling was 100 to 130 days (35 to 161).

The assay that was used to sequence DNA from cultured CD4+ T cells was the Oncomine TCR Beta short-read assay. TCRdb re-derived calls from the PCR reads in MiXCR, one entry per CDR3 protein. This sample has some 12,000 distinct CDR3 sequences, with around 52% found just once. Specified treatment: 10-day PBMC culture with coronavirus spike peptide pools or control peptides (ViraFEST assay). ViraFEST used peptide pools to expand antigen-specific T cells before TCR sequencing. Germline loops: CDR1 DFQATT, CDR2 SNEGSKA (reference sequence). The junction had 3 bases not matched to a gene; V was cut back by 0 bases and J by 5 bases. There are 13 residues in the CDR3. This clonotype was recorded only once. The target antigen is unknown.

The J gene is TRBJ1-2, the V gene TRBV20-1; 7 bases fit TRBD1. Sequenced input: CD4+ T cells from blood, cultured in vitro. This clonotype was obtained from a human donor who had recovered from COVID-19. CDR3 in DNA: TGCAGTGCTAGAGATAAGGGGGCATATGGCTACACCTTC. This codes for CSARDKGAYGYTF.